The subject of this entry is one TCR beta chain. Some clones are missing from TCRdb's copy, which holds only in-frame ones; the method was immunoSEQ multiplex PCR. Of approximately 1.4 million clones detected, nearly 99% appear once; the ten largest clones hold less than 0.55%. This record comes from a study of shared clonotypes between healthy human individuals. The CDR3 consists of 13 residues. The germline CDR1 and CDR2 sequences are ENHRY and SYGVKD. J gave up 2 bases and V 8 bases, and 4 bases lay outside the gene matches. The V call is TRBV10-3, the J call TRBJ2-7; 9 nucleotides agree with TRBD1. The TCR originated in a man in his thirties or forties in good health. Material for sequencing was naive CD4+ T cells sorted from blood. As for subset: CD45RA+ positively selected. CDR3 residues: CAIQGQGPYEQYF. The CDR3 nucleotides read TGTGCCATCCAGGGACAGGGCCCCTACGAGCAGTACTTC.